This is a list of T cell receptor beta chains from one sample in a study of blood T cell repertoires in COVID-19. Measured with immunoSEQ multiplex PCR; TCRdb has only the in-frame clones, and not every one. In the table there are 95,000 to 150,000 clones, approximately 90% of which are singletons. The sample was peripheral blood. These receptor sequences come from a man between 40 and 49 years old with acute or convalescent COVID-19. The CDR3 runs from the conserved cysteine through the conserved F or W. The D gene is left open where the match is weak. Clone size appears in some rows only: once, few, many, or a class for an expanded clone.

v_gene: TRBV18; d_gene: TRBD2; j_gene: TRBJ2-1; abundance: .; CDR3aa: CASSPGGRAASYNEQFF; CDR3nt: TGTGCCAGCTCACCGGGTGGGAGGGCCGCTTCCTACAATGAGCAGTTCTTC
v_gene: TRBV5-1; d_gene: .; j_gene: TRBJ1-1; abundance: .; CDR3aa: CASSLGANTEAFF; CDR3nt: TGCGCCAGCAGCTTGGGGGCCAACACTGAAGCTTTCTTT
v_gene: TRBV19; d_gene: .; j_gene: TRBJ1-5; abundance: .; CDR3aa: CASSPLLRQSNQPQHF; CDR3nt: TGTGCCAGTAGTCCCCTCCTTAGACAGTCCAATCAGCCCCAGCATTTT
v_gene: TRBV12-3/TRBV12-4; d_gene: .; j_gene: TRBJ1-4; abundance: .; CDR3aa: CASSQGIEKLFF; CDR3nt: TGTGCCAGCAGCCAGGGGATTGAAAAACTGTTTTTT
v_gene: TRBV5-5; d_gene: .; j_gene: TRBJ1-1; abundance: .; CDR3aa: CASRGHSDTEAFF; CDR3nt: TGTGCCAGCAGGGGCCACTCGGACACTGAAGCTTTCTTT
v_gene: TRBV7-2; d_gene: .; j_gene: TRBJ1-2; abundance: .; CDR3aa: CASSLSGYGYTF; CDR3nt: TGTGCCAGCAGCTTATCGGGCTATGGCTACACCTTC
v_gene: TRBV7-9; d_gene: TRBD1; j_gene: TRBJ2-5; abundance: .; CDR3aa: CASSSTGVETQYF; CDR3nt: TGTGCCAGCAGCTCTACAGGGGTAGAGACCCAGTACTTC
v_gene: TRBV9; d_gene: .; j_gene: TRBJ1-3; abundance: once; CDR3aa: CASSVAGSGNTIYF; CDR3nt: TGTGCCAGCAGCGTAGCAGGGTCGGGAAACACCATATATTTT
v_gene: TRBV7-2; d_gene: .; j_gene: TRBJ1-2; abundance: once; CDR3aa: CASSDRNGGMAGYTF; CDR3nt: TGTGCCAGCAGCGACCGAAATGGGGGGATGGCTGGCTACACCTTC
v_gene: TRBV24-1; d_gene: TRBD2; j_gene: TRBJ2-5; abundance: .; CDR3aa: CATSDSEREGRETQYF; CDR3nt: TGTGCCACCAGTGATTCGGAGCGGGAGGGCCGAGAGACCCAGTACTTC
v_gene: TRBV29-1; d_gene: .; j_gene: TRBJ1-2; abundance: .; CDR3aa: CSVVDTNYGYTF; CDR3nt: TGCAGCGTTGTAGACACTAACTATGGCTACACCTTC
v_gene: TRBV12-3/TRBV12-4; d_gene: .; j_gene: TRBJ1-2; abundance: .; CDR3aa: CASSLRGLGGYTF; CDR3nt: TGTGCCAGCAGTTTAAGGGGGTTAGGTGGCTACACCTTC
v_gene: TRBV7-8; d_gene: TRBD2; j_gene: TRBJ2-3; abundance: .; CDR3aa: CASSPKRAGVPDTQYF; CDR3nt: TGTGCCAGCAGCCCCAAGAGGGCGGGGGTACCAGATACGCAGTATTTT
v_gene: TRBV7-8; d_gene: TRBD1; j_gene: TRBJ1-3; abundance: .; CDR3aa: CASSSTGVSGNTIYF; CDR3nt: TGTGCCAGCAGCTCCACAGGGGTCTCTGGAAACACCATATATTTT
v_gene: TRBV2; d_gene: TRBD1; j_gene: TRBJ1-2; abundance: .; CDR3aa: CASSEARGRYTF; CDR3nt: TGTGCCAGCAGTGAAGCGAGGGGGCGGTACACCTTC
v_gene: TRBV6-5; d_gene: .; j_gene: TRBJ1-1; abundance: .; CDR3aa: CASIPRDMNTEAFF; CDR3nt: TGTGCCAGCATCCCCCGGGACATGAACACTGAAGCTTTCTTT
v_gene: TRBV6-1; d_gene: TRBD2; j_gene: TRBJ2-3; abundance: .; CDR3aa: CASSGGLGLAQLNTQYF; CDR3nt: TGTGCCAGCAGTGGGGGGTTGGGACTAGCGCAGTTAAATACGCAGTATTTT
v_gene: TRBV30; d_gene: .; j_gene: TRBJ1-2; abundance: .; CDR3aa: CAWSVYGFQGTIIF; CDR3nt: TGTGCCTGGAGTGTATATGGGTTTCAGGGGACGATTATCTTC
v_gene: TRBV5-1; d_gene: TRBD2; j_gene: TRBJ2-1; abundance: .; CDR3aa: CASSWGTSVSSYNEQFF; CDR3nt: TGCGCCAGCAGCTGGGGTACTAGCGTTAGCTCCTACAATGAGCAGTTCTTC
v_gene: TRBV19; d_gene: TRBD1; j_gene: TRBJ1-1; abundance: .; CDR3aa: CASRTGESTEAFF; CDR3nt: TGTGCCAGTAGGACAGGGGAGAGCACTGAAGCTTTCTTT